The rows below give T cell receptor beta chains drawn from one sample of a study of OX40 agonist ivuxolimab in advanced cancers. The repertoire was sequenced with immunoSEQ multiplex PCR; TCRdb's copy has only in-frame clones and lacks some. Of roughly 79,000 clones in the sample, 92% were seen once. The sequencing used CD4+ or CD8+ T cells sorted from blood, collected in a trial of the OX40 agonist ivuxolimab. These receptors all come from an adult with an advanced solid tumor such as melanoma, head and neck, liver or kidney cancer. The CDR3 runs from the conserved cysteine through the conserved F or W. D genes are given only for firm matches. Size is stated for part of the rows, as once, few or many counts, or as a class when the clone is expanded.

CDR3nt: TGCAGCGCGAGAGAGGACTCAGGAACAGAGACCCAGTACTTC
CDR3aa: CSAREDSGTETQYF
j_gene: TRBJ2-5
v_gene: TRBV29-1
abundance: NA
d_gene: NA

CDR3nt: TGTGCCATCAGTGAGTCACATACTTTAAGCAATCAGCCCCAGCATTTT
CDR3aa: CAISESHTLSNQPQHF
j_gene: TRBJ1-5
v_gene: TRBV10-3
abundance: NA
d_gene: NA

CDR3nt: TGTGCTTGCCAGGACGAGGGGCCTTCTGAAGCTTTCTTT
CDR3aa: CACQDEGPSEAFF
j_gene: TRBJ1-1
v_gene: TRBV12-5
abundance: NA
d_gene: NA

CDR3nt: TGTGCCTGGAGTTGGGGGGCTAACACTGAAGCTTTCTTT
CDR3aa: CAWSWGANTEAFF
j_gene: TRBJ1-1
v_gene: TRBV30
abundance: few
d_gene: NA

CDR3nt: TGTGCCAGCAGCTTAGGGACCCAGAGTGGCGAGCAGTACTTC
CDR3aa: CASSLGTQSGEQYF
j_gene: TRBJ2-7
v_gene: TRBV7-6
abundance: NA
d_gene: NA

CDR3nt: TGCAGCGTTGCCGCCGGGGAGCTGTTTTTT
CDR3aa: CSVAAGELFF
j_gene: TRBJ2-2
v_gene: TRBV29-1
abundance: NA
d_gene: NA

CDR3nt: TGTGCCAGCAGTCGAATTCCTAGCGGGGCGTGGAGCACAGATACGCAGTATTTT
CDR3aa: CASSRIPSGAWSTDTQYF
j_gene: TRBJ2-3
v_gene: TRBV7-9
abundance: NA
d_gene: TRBD2

CDR3nt: TGTGCCAGCAGTTACTCTTCACAGGGATTCGGCAATGAGCAGTTCTTC
CDR3aa: CASSYSSQGFGNEQFF
j_gene: TRBJ2-1
v_gene: TRBV6-6
abundance: once
d_gene: NA

CDR3nt: TGCGCCAGCAGCTTGGATTCGCCAGGGTTGGATGAGCAGTTCTTC
CDR3aa: CASSLDSPGLDEQFF
j_gene: TRBJ2-1
v_gene: TRBV5-1
abundance: NA
d_gene: NA

CDR3nt: TGTGCCAGCAGCGTAGGGCATTTGCGGGAGTCCCTGGTGGACACTGAAGCTTTCTTT
CDR3aa: CASSVGHLRESLVDTEAFF
j_gene: TRBJ1-1
v_gene: TRBV9
abundance: NA
d_gene: NA

CDR3nt: TGTGCCAGTACGGACAGGGGCGGTTCACCCCTCCACTTT
CDR3aa: CASTDRGGSPLHF
j_gene: TRBJ1-6
v_gene: TRBV5-4
abundance: NA
d_gene: TRBD1

CDR3nt: TGTGCCAGCAGCGGGCGACAGGCCCCCCTAGAGACCCAGTACTTC
CDR3aa: CASSGRQAPLETQYF
j_gene: TRBJ2-5
v_gene: TRBV7-9
abundance: once
d_gene: NA

CDR3nt: TGTGCCAGCAGCCAAGATCGCGGGCTAGCTGGCTACGTGCAGTACTTC
CDR3aa: CASSQDRGLAGYVQYF
j_gene: TRBJ2-7
v_gene: TRBV4-2
abundance: NA
d_gene: NA

CDR3nt: TGCGCCAGCAGCCCAGCTGGGGGCTACAATGAGCAGTTCTTC
CDR3aa: CASSPAGGYNEQFF
j_gene: TRBJ2-1
v_gene: TRBV4-1
abundance: NA
d_gene: NA

CDR3nt: TGTGCCAGCAGCTTACGGCCCACCACAGGCACAGATACGCAGTATTTT
CDR3aa: CASSLRPTTGTDTQYF
j_gene: TRBJ2-3
v_gene: TRBV14
abundance: NA
d_gene: NA

CDR3nt: TGTGCCAGCAGCGGCGGACAGGGGGCTTCCTATAATTCACCCCTCCACTTT
CDR3aa: CASSGGQGASYNSPLHF
j_gene: TRBJ1-6
v_gene: TRBV9
abundance: NA
d_gene: TRBD1

CDR3nt: TGTGCCAGCAGCGCCCCCGGGGGAATCTACGAGCAGTACTTC
CDR3aa: CASSAPGGIYEQYF
j_gene: TRBJ2-7
v_gene: TRBV9
abundance: once
d_gene: NA

CDR3nt: TGTGCCAGCAGCTTAGGGGGCCCCACCGGGGAGCTGTTTTTT
CDR3aa: CASSLGGPTGELFF
j_gene: TRBJ2-2
v_gene: TRBV7-6
abundance: once
d_gene: NA

CDR3nt: TGCGCCAGCAGCTTTGCCGGGACAGGGGTGCTTACGAACACCGGGGAGCTGTTTTTT
CDR3aa: CASSFAGTGVLTNTGELFF
j_gene: TRBJ2-2
v_gene: TRBV5-1
abundance: once
d_gene: TRBD1

CDR3nt: TGTGCCTGGAGTGTAGCGGAATGGGGCGAGCAGTACTTC
CDR3aa: CAWSVAEWGEQYF
j_gene: TRBJ2-7
v_gene: TRBV30
abundance: NA
d_gene: NA

CDR3nt: TGTGCCAGCAGCTTGGCCATGGCCCTCGGAGAGACCCAGTACTTC
CDR3aa: CASSLAMALGETQYF
j_gene: TRBJ2-5
v_gene: TRBV5-6
abundance: NA
d_gene: NA

CDR3nt: TGTGCCAGCAGTTATTGGGCAAATGAGCAGTTCTTC
CDR3aa: CASSYWANEQFF
j_gene: TRBJ2-1
v_gene: TRBV5-6
abundance: NA
d_gene: NA

CDR3nt: TGCGCCAGCAGCCAACAGACAGGGGTAAACACTGAAGCTTTCTTT
CDR3aa: CASSQQTGVNTEAFF
j_gene: TRBJ1-1
v_gene: TRBV4-1
abundance: NA
d_gene: TRBD1

CDR3nt: TGTGCCAGTAGTATTTCGGTGAACACTGAAGCTTTCTTT
CDR3aa: CASSISVNTEAFF
j_gene: TRBJ1-1
v_gene: TRBV19
abundance: NA
d_gene: NA

CDR3nt: TGTGCCACCAGCAGAGATAGGGGGACAGGGGCCACTGAAGCTTTCTTT
CDR3aa: CATSRDRGTGATEAFF
j_gene: TRBJ1-1
v_gene: TRBV15
abundance: NA
d_gene: TRBD1

CDR3nt: TGTGCCAGCAGTTTGGGGGGGATGGTCAATGGCTACACCTTC
CDR3aa: CASSLGGMVNGYTF
j_gene: TRBJ1-2
v_gene: TRBV27
abundance: NA
d_gene: NA

CDR3nt: TGTGCCAGCAGTTTATCCGGGCAGCTTTTCTACCAAGAGACCCAGTACTTC
CDR3aa: CASSLSGQLFYQETQYF
j_gene: TRBJ2-5
v_gene: TRBV27
abundance: NA
d_gene: NA

CDR3nt: TGTGCCAGCAGCTCATGGGACAGGCGAATTGAAGCTTTCTTT
CDR3aa: CASSSWDRRIEAFF
j_gene: TRBJ1-1
v_gene: TRBV5-6
abundance: many
d_gene: TRBD1

CDR3nt: TGTGCCAGTAGTATCATAGCAACTAATGAAAAACTGTTTTTT
CDR3aa: CASSIIATNEKLFF
j_gene: TRBJ1-4
v_gene: TRBV19
abundance: once
d_gene: NA

CDR3nt: TGTGCCAGCAGCCTAAGCTCCTACAATGAGCAGTTCTTC
CDR3aa: CASSLSSYNEQFF
j_gene: TRBJ2-1
v_gene: TRBV7-9
abundance: NA
d_gene: NA

CDR3nt: TGTGCCAGCAGCTGGACAGTTGATAGCAATCAGCCCCAGCATTTT
CDR3aa: CASSWTVDSNQPQHF
j_gene: TRBJ1-5
v_gene: TRBV2
abundance: NA
d_gene: NA

CDR3nt: TGTGCCAGCCGCGGCGGGCCCCCGAGCACCGGGGAGCTGTTTTTT
CDR3aa: CASRGGPPSTGELFF
j_gene: TRBJ2-2
v_gene: TRBV11-2
abundance: NA
d_gene: NA

CDR3nt: TGTGCCATCAGAGAGCAGGGTGGTAGGACTGAAGCTTTCTTT
CDR3aa: CAIREQGGRTEAFF
j_gene: TRBJ1-1
v_gene: TRBV10-3
abundance: NA
d_gene: NA

CDR3nt: TGTGCCAGCAGCGATGGGACAGGGGGGGTCCAGTACTTC
CDR3aa: CASSDGTGGVQYF
j_gene: TRBJ2-5
v_gene: TRBV9
abundance: NA
d_gene: TRBD1

CDR3nt: TGTGCCAGCAGTGACCTTGAGACAGCCTACTACGAGCAGTACTTC
CDR3aa: CASSDLETAYYEQYF
j_gene: TRBJ2-7
v_gene: TRBV2
abundance: once
d_gene: NA

CDR3nt: TGTGCCAGCAGCCAAGATCCGGGTAGCGGGTACGAGCAGTACTTC
CDR3aa: CASSQDPGSGYEQYF
j_gene: TRBJ2-7
v_gene: TRBV4-2
abundance: NA
d_gene: TRBD2

CDR3nt: TGTGCCAGCAGCGTAGGCGGAGGGCAGGGAGGTGAAAAACTGTTTTTT
CDR3aa: CASSVGGGQGGEKLFF
j_gene: TRBJ1-4
v_gene: TRBV9
abundance: NA
d_gene: NA

CDR3nt: TGTGCAAGTCGCTCCCTGGGGGAGGGGCAAGAGACCCAGTACTTC
CDR3aa: CASRSLGEGQETQYF
j_gene: TRBJ2-5
v_gene: TRBV12-2
abundance: NA
d_gene: NA

CDR3nt: TGCGCCAGCAGCCCGGGGGACGGCCCCTACGAGCAGTACTTC
CDR3aa: CASSPGDGPYEQYF
j_gene: TRBJ2-7
v_gene: TRBV5-1
abundance: NA
d_gene: NA

CDR3nt: TGTGCCAGCAGCTTGGATCCGGGACAGGGATTGGTCTACGAGCAGTACTTC
CDR3aa: CASSLDPGQGLVYEQYF
j_gene: TRBJ2-7
v_gene: TRBV5-6
abundance: NA
d_gene: TRBD1

CDR3nt: TGTGCTAGCAGCGCAGGGGTCGGGGGCTACGAGCAGTACTTC
CDR3aa: CASSAGVGGYEQYF
j_gene: TRBJ2-7
v_gene: TRBV7-7
abundance: NA
d_gene: NA

CDR3nt: TGCAGCGTTTCGGGGGGGCTCGACGAGCAGTACTTC
CDR3aa: CSVSGGLDEQYF
j_gene: TRBJ2-7
v_gene: TRBV29-1
abundance: NA
d_gene: TRBD2

CDR3nt: TGTGCCAGCAAGGGGATGGTCTATGGCTACACCTTC
CDR3aa: CASKGMVYGYTF
j_gene: TRBJ1-2
v_gene: TRBV28
abundance: NA
d_gene: NA

CDR3nt: TGTGCCAGCAGTGAAGGAGTTGCGGGTTACGAGCAGTTCTTC
CDR3aa: CASSEGVAGYEQFF
j_gene: TRBJ2-1
v_gene: TRBV6-1
abundance: NA
d_gene: NA

CDR3nt: TGCGCCAGCAGCTTGGGGGTCCCCAATGAGCAGTTCTTC
CDR3aa: CASSLGVPNEQFF
j_gene: TRBJ2-1
v_gene: TRBV5-1
abundance: NA
d_gene: NA

CDR3nt: TGTGCCAGCAGCTTAGGGAAGACAAACCGACGCAGTTGGAATGAGCAGTTCTTC
CDR3aa: CASSLGKTNRRSWNEQFF
j_gene: TRBJ2-1
v_gene: TRBV7-2
abundance: NA
d_gene: NA

CDR3nt: TGCGCCAGCAGCCAAGATCCGGCAGATACGCAGTATTTT
CDR3aa: CASSQDPADTQYF
j_gene: TRBJ2-3
v_gene: TRBV4-3
abundance: NA
d_gene: NA

CDR3nt: TGTGCCAGTAGTATGACTAGCGGGGCTAGGGATACGCAGTATTTT
CDR3aa: CASSMTSGARDTQYF
j_gene: TRBJ2-3
v_gene: TRBV19
abundance: NA
d_gene: TRBD2

CDR3nt: TGTGCCAGCAGCGCCGGGGCCGTTAATTCACCCCTCCACTTT
CDR3aa: CASSAGAVNSPLHF
j_gene: TRBJ1-6
v_gene: TRBV9
abundance: NA
d_gene: NA

CDR3nt: TGTGCCAGCAGCCTCTTCGCGGTAGCGGGTAACACTGAAGCTTTCTTT
CDR3aa: CASSLFAVAGNTEAFF
j_gene: TRBJ1-1
v_gene: TRBV11-2
abundance: NA
d_gene: NA

CDR3nt: TGTGCCAGCAGTGCCTGGGAGCGGGGGGTCACAGATACGCAGTATTTT
CDR3aa: CASSAWERGVTDTQYF
j_gene: TRBJ2-3
v_gene: TRBV6-1
abundance: once
d_gene: TRBD2

CDR3nt: TGTGCCAGCAGCTCGACAGGTGAGGGTTCACCCCTCCACTTT
CDR3aa: CASSSTGEGSPLHF
j_gene: TRBJ1-6
v_gene: TRBV7-9
abundance: few
d_gene: NA

CDR3nt: TGTGCCTGGAGTGTAGGACAGGGGAATCAGCCCCAGCATTTT
CDR3aa: CAWSVGQGNQPQHF
j_gene: TRBJ1-5
v_gene: TRBV30
abundance: NA
d_gene: TRBD1

CDR3nt: TGTGCCAGCAGCTTAGGGTTAGCAGGGGGCATCTCTGAAGCTTTCTTT
CDR3aa: CASSLGLAGGISEAFF
j_gene: TRBJ1-1
v_gene: TRBV13
abundance: NA
d_gene: TRBD1

CDR3nt: TGTGCCAGCCAAGACGGCGGGGGCACAGGTGAGCAGTTCTTC
CDR3aa: CASQDGGGTGEQFF
j_gene: TRBJ2-1
v_gene: TRBV7-9
abundance: once
d_gene: NA